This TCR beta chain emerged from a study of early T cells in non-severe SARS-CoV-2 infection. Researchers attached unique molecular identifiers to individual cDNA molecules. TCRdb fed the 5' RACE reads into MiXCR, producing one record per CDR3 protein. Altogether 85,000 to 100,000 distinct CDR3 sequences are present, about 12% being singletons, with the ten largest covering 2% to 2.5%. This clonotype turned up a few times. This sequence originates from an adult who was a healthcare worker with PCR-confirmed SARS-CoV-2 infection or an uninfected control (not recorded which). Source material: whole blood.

CDR3 bases: TGCAGCGTTGTGGGGACCAAAAACATTCAGTACTTC. It specifies CSVVGTKNIQYF. The chain uses TRBV29-1 and TRBJ2-4; D is unresolved. CDR3 length: 12 amino acids. The germline gives CDR1 SQVTM, CDR2 ANQGSEA. The ends were cut back, 4 bases at V and 2 bases at J, with 6 bases in the middle. The full variable domain, with the rest looked up from reference TRBV29-1 and TRBJ2-4, is SAVISQKPSRDICQRGTSLTIQCQVDSQVTMMFWYRQQPGQSLTLIATANQGSEATYESGFVIDKFPISRPNLTFSTLTVSNMSPEDSSIYLCSVVGTKNIQYFGAGTRLSVL.